This T cell receptor beta chain was sequenced during a study of prognosis after radiotherapy for stage I lung cancer (dated by TCRdb to about 2021). Background on the whole study: Between April 2018 and January 2019, nineteen stage I NSCLC patients were enrolled in Nanjing, China. Patients with newly diagnosed primary stage I lung tumors numbered approximately 14, with four to six others having oligometastatic NSCLC after surgical resection of the primary tumor. All patients were considered medically inoperable, owing to comorbidities in more than 10 and refusal of surgery in seven or eight. The cohort was made up of roughly 13 men and about 6 women, with a median age of around 70 years and an age range of roughly 50 to 95 years. Squamous cell carcinoma histology was identified in several patients, and adenocarcinoma histology was identified in around 13 patients. SBRT was given in 3 to 5 fractions with a biologically effective dose of at least 100 Gy, using image-guided IMRT or VMAT. No patient received concurrent therapy alongside SBRT. About 20% of the 19 patients developed distant metastases after SBRT, at a median of around seven months; the other 15 showed no significant progression. Peripheral blood TCR beta repertoires were profiled in stage I NSCLC patients before and after stereotactic body radiotherapy, and the repertoires were related to distant failure. The study took one blood sample before SBRT and one after SBRT from each of 20 or so patients and sequenced all 38 samples.

Two rounds of multiplex PCR were performed to amplify the TCR beta CDR3 region from genomic DNA. The first PCR round used primers specific to each TRBV and TRBJ gene, and the primer sequences were filed in Chinese patent CN105087789A. Universal primers were used in the second round of PCR. The Roche High Pure PCR Template Preparation Kit was used to extract genomic DNA from frozen PBMCs. Libraries were sequenced paired-end with 151 bp reads on an Illumina HiSeq 3000. The study's processing was this. CutAdapt was used to discard raw reads that did not contain the multiplex PCR primer sequences. PEAR was used to merge high-quality paired reads into contigs. By alignment to reference sequences, MiXCR assigned TRB V, D and J gene segments to each contig. CDR3 sequences were clustered by base quality and sequence similarity to remove sequencing errors. Shannon entropy, normalized by the natural log of the productive TCR sequence number, served as the measure of diversity. To get clonality, Shannon entropy was divided by the natural log of the number of unique clonotypes, and that result was subtracted from one. The Youden index of ROC curves was used to select progression-free survival cut-offs for repertoire metrics, and analyses were performed in R 3.5.3. The public reads were quality trimmed at Q25 with fastp and then assembled into clones with MiXCR by TCRdb, keeping productive beta chains. A single entry per CDR3 protein holds the most common genes and DNA from its merged rows. TCRdb's processing, not the authors' own work, is the source of the V and J calls. For this sample there are around 26,000 distinct CDR3 sequences; roughly two fifths appear just once. 20% to 25% of the sample lies in the top ten.

The junction shows trimming of 3 bases on V and 4 bases on J, plus 7 bases between the germline ends. Counted from cysteine to phenylalanine, this CDR3 has 13 amino acids. Just CDR3 DNA is preserved here, 39 bases in frame from base 1. The germline V gene (reference sequence) supplies CDR1 LNHDA and CDR2 SQIVND. A history of other malignancies or of prior chemotherapy or radiotherapy was absent in all patients, and node-negative disease was shown on CT and PET/CT in all patients. Approximately 6 milliliters of peripheral venous blood were drawn into EDTA tubes at each of two time points. Ficoll-Paque Plus density-gradient centrifugation was used to isolate PBMCs. Right after collection, samples were placed at -80 degrees C and kept there until analysis. General conclusions and limits of the study: The study was limited by its small cohort and short follow-up, and the findings require independent validation. Post-SBRT Shannon entropy and its change from baseline were lower in patients who developed distant metastases; baseline Shannon entropy was not associated with metastases. Differences by metastasis status were reportedly seen in TRBV and TRBJ usage frequencies, involving two V genes at baseline and, after SBRT, nine V genes and two J genes. A decrease in unique TCR clone counts was observed after SBRT (median about 9,400 before versus some 6,900 after; Wilcoxon paired P=0.011). All reported P values were unadjusted for multiple comparisons. Tumor specificity of expanded TCR clones was not determined.

This clonotype is considered medium-sized (0.01 to 0.1%). Its antigen has not been determined. No much larger clone exists at a distance of one base, and base qualities are not known. This receptor was taken from a donor at least 50 years old with non-small cell lung cancer. Rearrangement joined TRBV19 to TRBJ1-5, with the D gene not clear enough to name. The sequencing here drew on PBMCs, taken before or after stereotactic body radiation therapy (not recorded which). The nucleotide sequence is given as TGTGCCAGTAGTATCAACCTGAATCAGCCCCAGCATTTT. It encodes CASSINLNQPQHF.